This TCR beta chain emerged from a study of cytomegalovirus exposure and HLA in healthy donors. Findings and caveats of the study: Some V segments could not be told apart, so they were left out, TRBV6-2 and TRBV6-3 among them. What a later analysis showed was that several of the most significant clusters appeared linked to common viral pathogens.

A note on this clone: Its target is not known.

There were likely unrecorded immune exposures, though donors were nominally healthy when sampled. It was with 60 Vbeta and 13 Jbeta primers that the PCR ran. Using immunoSEQ multiplex PCR, the repertoire was profiled, and TCRdb retains in-frame clones only, with some absent. The profile shows 150,000 to 200,000 clones, around four fifths of them singletons. The CDR3 length is 14 residues. Looked up from germline, CDR1 is SGHNT and CDR2 is YYREEE (reference sequence). Trimming cost V 0 bases and J 5 bases, with 9 bases left between them. The chain has TRBV5-4 and TRBJ1-5; D might be TRBD1 (5 bases). This receptor was taken from a female donor in good health and CMV-seronegative. The sample taken for sequencing was PBMCs. Written as DNA, the CDR3 is TGTGCCAGCAGCTTGGGCGGGGGAGATCAGCCCCAGCATTTT. Its protein product is CASSLGGGDQPQHF.